The subject of this entry is one T cell receptor beta chain. This clone was recorded a few times. No cognate antigen has been identified for it. Within one base of it there is no much larger clone, and no base qualities were kept. In Seattle, one collaborating source enrolled patients while the infection was active and tracked those patients longitudinally over the course of disease. Collaborating institutions collected whole blood in K2EDTA tubes following their own protocols. Collaborator samples were shipped for TCRbeta analysis as frozen whole blood, isolated PBMCs, or DNA extracted from either sample type. These data originate in a study of blood T cell repertoires in COVID-19 (dated by TCRdb to the early 2020s). Looking at the study overall: Samples from collaborators originated in the United States, Italy and Spain and spanned both the acute and convalescent phases of COVID-19. Subjects who had been exposed to COVID-19, were actively infected with it, or had recovered from it provided the deeply sampled blood TCRbeta repertoires that made up the dataset. The samples were drawn from two sources: the first 160 participants of the ongoing ImmuneRACE study, and approximately 1,300 subjects contributed by 6 global collaborators. The repertoires were released in a freely available public database intended as a resource for research on the immune response to SARS-CoV-2. The material from the prospective study consisted of cDNA or gDNA derived from T cells, B-cell-depleted T cells, or PBMCs. Sample metadata almost always included a de-identified subject ID, COVID-19 status, age in years and sex. Where available, HLA class I and class II types were taken from metadata supplied by the sample provider and were not determined by assay-based typing. Summary of the overall study and its limitations: The quantity of clinical and demographic metadata differed by source and by participant and was supplied without curation.

The immunoSEQ Assay, a bias-controlled multiplex PCR, was used to amplify TCRbeta CDR3 regions from genomic DNA. The authors processed their data as follows. The number of nucleated cells in each sample was estimated by amplification of reference gene primers within the assay. To quantify the absolute abundance of each unique TCRbeta CDR3 rearrangement, sequence reads were collapsed and filtered. For each sample, productive Simpson clonality was calculated as the square root of Simpson's diversity index over productive rearrangements. Drawn from immuneACCESS, this table holds only the in-frame rearrangements with V and J called that TCRdb kept. Clones are partly lost; checked studies trace under half to an unresolved V gene and leave the rest unexplained. V and J calls and clone size follow that table, whereas D and trimming were derived from the DNA. In this sample the table shows about 180,000 clones, 85% of which occur a single time. Under 6.5% of the sample rests with the top ten.

The germline V gene (reference sequence) supplies CDR1 LGHDT and CDR2 YNNKEL. The CDR3 covers 14 residues, taking in both the cysteine and the phenylalanine. CDR3 DNA only is kept here, 42 bases in frame from base 1. V is cut by 2 bases and J by 5 bases, and the space between the germline ends is 9 bases. Material: peripheral blood. The TCR comes from a woman in her forties or fifties with COVID-19, enrolled during active disease. This sequence uses TRBV3-1 (or the pseudogene TRBV3-2) and TRBJ2-2; the D gene is possibly TRBD2, with 5 bases matching. The CDR3 is CASSQSTGTGELFF. The DNA sequence is TGTGCCAGCAGCCAATCGACGGGGACCGGGGAGCTGTTTTTT.